Listed below are T cell receptor beta chains from one sample, sequenced in a study of T cell changes during pregnancy in multiple sclerosis. The table came from immunoSEQ multiplex PCR; TCRdb's copy has only in-frame clones and leaves some out. Among approximately 90,000 clones listed, 85% to 95% were seen once. Sequencing was performed on peripheral blood, taken after pregnancy. The receptors originated from a female donor with multiple sclerosis, enrolled in a pregnancy study. Both conserved end residues are part of each CDR3. The order of the fields is J gene, V gene, clone size, D gene, CDR3 DNA, CDR3 protein. The D gene is left open where the match is weak. The size field is filled for only some rows; it gives once, few, many or a size class.

j_call: TRBJ2-2; v_call: TRBV10-3; clone_size: NA; d_call: TRBD1; cdr3_nt: TGTGCCATCAGTGTTGGACAGGACACCGGGGAGCTGTTTTTT; cdr3_aa: CAISVGQDTGELFF
j_call: TRBJ1-2; v_call: TRBV6-5; clone_size: NA; d_call: NA; cdr3_nt: TGTGCCAGCAGCCCAGGGGAGTGGAACTATGGCTACACCTTC; cdr3_aa: CASSPGEWNYGYTF
j_call: TRBJ1-1; v_call: TRBV4-1; clone_size: NA; d_call: NA; cdr3_nt: TGCGCCAGCAGCCAAGAACTACAGGGACTAGGGGCGCGGGCTGAAGCTTTCTTT; cdr3_aa: CASSQELQGLGARAEAFF
j_call: TRBJ1-1; v_call: TRBV5-1; clone_size: few; d_call: TRBD1; cdr3_nt: TGCGCCAGCAGCTTGGAGGCAGGGGGAATAAGCACTGAAGCTTTCTTT; cdr3_aa: CASSLEAGGISTEAFF
j_call: TRBJ1-2; v_call: TRBV10-3; clone_size: few; d_call: TRBD1; cdr3_nt: TGTGCCATCAAGCCACAGGGGAACTATGGCTACACCTTC; cdr3_aa: CAIKPQGNYGYTF
j_call: TRBJ2-7; v_call: TRBV6-1; clone_size: once; d_call: TRBD1; cdr3_nt: TGTGCCAGCAGTGATCGACAGGGGTCCTACGAGCAGTACTTC; cdr3_aa: CASSDRQGSYEQYF
j_call: TRBJ2-2; v_call: TRBV4-1; clone_size: NA; d_call: TRBD1; cdr3_nt: TGCGCCAAGACCAATCCGGGACAGGACACCGGGGAGCTGTTTTTT; cdr3_aa: CAKTNPGQDTGELFF
j_call: TRBJ1-6; v_call: TRBV19; clone_size: NA; d_call: NA; cdr3_nt: TGTGCCAGTAGTATAGATCGAGCACCCCTCCACTTT; cdr3_aa: CASSIDRAPLHF
j_call: TRBJ2-7; v_call: TRBV7-9; clone_size: NA; d_call: NA; cdr3_nt: TGTGCCAGCAGCGTTACAGGGTCCACCTACGAGCAGTACTTC; cdr3_aa: CASSVTGSTYEQYF
j_call: TRBJ2-1; v_call: TRBV29-1; clone_size: NA; d_call: TRBD2; cdr3_nt: TGCAGCGCCAGGACTAGCGGGAGGTCTTCCTACAATGAGCAGTTCTTC; cdr3_aa: CSARTSGRSSYNEQFF
j_call: TRBJ1-1; v_call: TRBV4-3; clone_size: once; d_call: TRBD1; cdr3_nt: TGCGCCAGCAGCCCTTGGACAGGTTCGGGCCCGGAAGCTTTCTTT; cdr3_aa: CASSPWTGSGPEAFF
j_call: TRBJ2-7; v_call: TRBV5-1; clone_size: NA; d_call: NA; cdr3_nt: TGCGCCAGCAGCTTGTTTGGAAATCTGCTGACTGCGAAAATAAGCTACGAGCAGTACTTC; cdr3_aa: CASSLFGNLLTAKISYEQYF
j_call: TRBJ1-1; v_call: TRBV7-2; clone_size: NA; d_call: NA; cdr3_nt: TGTGCCAGCAGCTTAATCGGCCGGGGGGCTTTCTTT; cdr3_aa: CASSLIGRGAFF
j_call: TRBJ2-6; v_call: TRBV6-5; clone_size: NA; d_call: NA; cdr3_nt: TGTGCCAGCAGTTACCGAGGGTCCGGGGCCAACGTCCTGACTTTC; cdr3_aa: CASSYRGSGANVLTF
j_call: TRBJ2-3; v_call: TRBV29-1; clone_size: NA; d_call: TRBD2; cdr3_nt: TGCAGCGTGTCTAAGCGGGAGCCCACAGATACGCAGTATTTT; cdr3_aa: CSVSKREPTDTQYF
j_call: TRBJ2-3; v_call: TRBV29-1; clone_size: NA; d_call: NA; cdr3_nt: TGCAGCGTTGAAGTCGGGAGAGGGTCCACAGATACGCAGTATTTT; cdr3_aa: CSVEVGRGSTDTQYF
j_call: TRBJ2-7; v_call: TRBV6-1; clone_size: NA; d_call: NA; cdr3_nt: TGTGCCAGCGTCTACAGCTTACCGTCCTCCTACGAGCAGTACTTC; cdr3_aa: CASVYSLPSSYEQYF
j_call: TRBJ2-4; v_call: TRBV6-5; clone_size: NA; d_call: NA; cdr3_nt: TGTGCCAGCAGTTACTCGGGTGGGTCAGGAGGCATTCAGTACTTC; cdr3_aa: CASSYSGGSGGIQYF
j_call: TRBJ1-1; v_call: TRBV6-1; clone_size: NA; d_call: NA; cdr3_nt: TGTGCCAGCACGGGATTGAACACTGAAGCTTTCTTT; cdr3_aa: CASTGLNTEAFF
j_call: TRBJ1-1; v_call: TRBV30; clone_size: NA; d_call: NA; cdr3_nt: TGTGCCTGGGCGGATAGCACCCCGAACACTGAAGCTTTCTTT; cdr3_aa: CAWADSTPNTEAFF
j_call: TRBJ2-2; v_call: TRBV6-6; clone_size: NA; d_call: TRBD2; cdr3_nt: TGTGCCAGCAGCCCTGGACTAGCGGGAGCGGGGGAGCTGTTTTTT; cdr3_aa: CASSPGLAGAGELFF
j_call: TRBJ1-1; v_call: TRBV20-1; clone_size: once; d_call: NA; cdr3_nt: TGCAGTGCTAGTCGGAGGGAAGCTTTCTTT; cdr3_aa: CSASRREAFF
j_call: TRBJ1-1; v_call: TRBV5-1; clone_size: NA; d_call: TRBD1; cdr3_nt: TGCGCCAGCAGCTTGTCGCAGGGGGTTTTACGCACTGAAGCTTTCTTT; cdr3_aa: CASSLSQGVLRTEAFF
j_call: TRBJ2-7; v_call: TRBV5-4; clone_size: NA; d_call: NA; cdr3_nt: TGTGCCAGCAGCCCCGACATGGTGGCCTACGAGCAGTACTTC; cdr3_aa: CASSPDMVAYEQYF
j_call: TRBJ1-2; v_call: TRBV27; clone_size: NA; d_call: NA; cdr3_nt: TGTGCCAGCAGTTTATCGGCAGGGATATACTACACCTTC; cdr3_aa: CASSLSAGIYYTF
j_call: TRBJ1-1; v_call: TRBV6-6; clone_size: NA; d_call: NA; cdr3_nt: TGTGCCAGCAGTGGGGGGACGGACATGAACACTGAAGCTTTCTTT; cdr3_aa: CASSGGTDMNTEAFF
j_call: TRBJ1-1; v_call: TRBV9; clone_size: NA; d_call: NA; cdr3_nt: TGTGCCAGCAGCGTGGGGGGTTATCTTAGAAATTTGAACACTGAAGCTTTCTTT; cdr3_aa: CASSVGGYLRNLNTEAFF
j_call: TRBJ2-7; v_call: TRBV18; clone_size: NA; d_call: NA; cdr3_nt: TGTGCCAGCTCACCCGACAACGAGCAGTACTTC; cdr3_aa: CASSPDNEQYF